These T cell receptor beta chains were read from a single sample in a study of blood T cell repertoires in COVID-19. This table comes from immunoSEQ multiplex PCR, and its TCRdb copy is limited to in-frame clones, with some not included. The sample has about 220,000 clones, around 83% seen once; the top ten hold over 2.5%. The sample taken for sequencing was peripheral blood. The receptors come from a man over 45 who had recovered from COVID-19. CDR3s include the opening cysteine and the closing phenylalanine or tryptophan. Fields, in order: CDR3 protein, CDR3 DNA, V gene, clone size, D gene, J gene. The D gene is left open where the match is weak. Clone sizes are given selectively: once, few, many, or a class where the clone is expanded.

CASSIVDNYEQYF TGTGCCAGTAGTATCGTCGACAACTACGAGCAGTACTTC TRBV19 NA NA TRBJ2-7
CASSSGSSGSPLHF TGTGCCAGCAGTTCGGGGTCTTCGGGGTCACCCCTCCACTTT TRBV28 few NA TRBJ1-6
CAISLGTGGYEQYF TGTGCCATCAGTCTGGGGACGGGAGGCTACGAGCAGTACTTC TRBV10-3 NA TRBD2 TRBJ2-7
CASRKTGGYQPQHF TGTGCCAGCAGGAAGACAGGGGGCTATCAGCCCCAGCATTTT TRBV28 few TRBD1 TRBJ1-5
CASSLSDRADTQYF TGTGCCAGCAGTTTATCGGACAGGGCAGATACGCAGTATTTT TRBV27 once TRBD1 TRBJ2-3
CASRGSGRGETQYF TGTGCCAGCAGAGGTAGCGGGAGAGGGGAGACCCAGTACTTC TRBV6-5 NA TRBD2 TRBJ2-5
CASSLALLGTVNEQFF TGTGCCAGCAGCTTAGCGCTACTGGGGACAGTCAATGAGCAGTTCTTC TRBV7-6 NA TRBD1 TRBJ2-1
CASSDRRFISTDTQYF TGTGCCAGCAGTGACAGGCGTTTCATTAGCACAGATACGCAGTATTTT TRBV2 once NA TRBJ2-3
CASSYSSARQGYGYTF TGTGCCAGCAGTTACTCGAGTGCTCGACAGGGGTATGGCTACACCTTC TRBV6-2/TRBV6-3 NA TRBD1 TRBJ1-2
CASSQEGLAGGFKYF TGCGCCAGCAGTCAGGAGGGACTAGCGGGAGGGTTCAAGTACTTC TRBV10-2 NA TRBD2 TRBJ2-5
CASSYRDRGSRDLREQYF TGTGCCAGCAGTTACCGGGACAGGGGAAGCCGGGACCTACGGGAGCAGTACTTC TRBV2 NA TRBD1 TRBJ2-7
CASSSYRGRLNQETQYF TGTGCCAGCAGTTCGTACAGGGGGCGACTAAATCAAGAGACCCAGTACTTC TRBV28 NA TRBD1 TRBJ2-5
CASSVTGKETQYF TGCGCCAGCAGCGTGACAGGGAAAGAGACCCAGTACTTC TRBV5-1 NA TRBD1 TRBJ2-5
CASSHPGQGNTGELFF TGTGCCAGCAGCCACCCGGGACAGGGAAACACCGGGGAGCTGTTTTTT TRBV6-6 few TRBD1 TRBJ2-2
CASSDFAGVSYEQYF TGCGCCAGCAGCGACTTTGCGGGAGTCTCCTACGAGCAGTACTTC TRBV5-1 NA TRBD2 TRBJ2-7
CASLSTGSSYNEQFF TGTGCCAGCCTTTCCACTGGGAGCTCCTACAATGAGCAGTTCTTC TRBV28 NA NA TRBJ2-1
CASSRQHNSPLHF TGTGCCAGCAGTCGACAACATAATTCACCCCTCCACTTT TRBV27 NA NA TRBJ1-6
CASSEAGGQGAVNEQFF TGTGCCAGCAGTGAAGCGGGGGGACAGGGGGCGGTGAATGAGCAGTTCTTC TRBV6-1 NA TRBD1 TRBJ2-1
CASSSGTSQGREAFF TGTGCCAGCAGCTCCGGGACGTCACAGGGTCGAGAGGCTTTCTTT TRBV5-6 NA NA TRBJ1-1
CASSVVPNRDNEQFF TGTGCCAGCAGCGTAGTCCCCAACCGCGACAATGAGCAGTTCTTC TRBV9 NA NA TRBJ2-1
CASSSGRASYNEQFF TGTGCCAGCTCTAGCGGGAGGGCCTCCTACAATGAGCAGTTCTTC TRBV6-5 few TRBD2 TRBJ2-1
CASKRTSGNTGELFF TGTGCCAGCAAGAGGACTAGCGGGAACACCGGGGAGCTGTTTTTT TRBV2 few TRBD2 TRBJ2-2
CASSNRTGRYEQYF TGTGCCAGCAGCAACCGGACAGGAAGATACGAGCAGTACTTC TRBV21-1 few NA TRBJ2-7
CASNLAGGGEQYF TGTGCCAGCAATTTAGCGGGAGGCGGTGAGCAGTACTTC TRBV3-1/TRBV3-2 NA TRBD2 TRBJ2-7
CASRKKAGGDYEQYF TGTGCCAGTAGGAAGAAAGCGGGAGGAGATTACGAGCAGTACTTC TRBV19 NA TRBD2 TRBJ2-7
CASSLGPARRSEQFF TGTGCCAGCAGTTTAGGGCCCGCGAGGAGGTCGGAGCAGTTCTTC TRBV28 NA NA TRBJ2-1
CASRDRGLQTQHF TGTGCCAGCCGGGACAGGGGATTACAAACCCAGCATTTT TRBV19 NA TRBD1 TRBJ1-5
CASSLPSSGTGFGEQFF TGTGCCAGCAGTCTACCCTCATCCGGGACAGGGTTTGGTGAGCAGTTCTTC TRBV28 NA TRBD1 TRBJ2-1
CASSSFPGLGSYNEQFF TGCGCCAGCAGCTCCTTTCCGGGACTAGGGTCCTACAATGAGCAGTTCTTC TRBV5-1 NA TRBD2 TRBJ2-1
CASSFQSGELFF TGTGCCAGCTCATTTCAGTCCGGGGAGCTGTTTTTT TRBV18 NA NA TRBJ2-2
CASSFSSDEQYF TGTGCCAGCAGCTTTTCCTCTGACGAGCAGTACTTC TRBV12-3/TRBV12-4 NA NA TRBJ2-7
CASSELGHYEQYF TGTGCCAGCAGTGAGTTGGGACACTACGAGCAGTACTTC TRBV25-1 few NA TRBJ2-7
CASLDRGLGNTIYF TGTGCCAGTTTGGACAGGGGGCTCGGAAACACCATATATTTT TRBV19 NA TRBD1 TRBJ1-3
CASSLRDRGQANEKLFF TGTGCCAGCAGCCTCCGGGACAGGGGGCAGGCTAATGAAAAACTGTTTTTT TRBV3-1/TRBV3-2 once TRBD1 TRBJ1-4
CASSQYRTSEQYF TGTGCCAGCAGCCAGTACAGGACTAGCGAGCAGTACTTC TRBV14 NA TRBD2 TRBJ2-7
CASSFFGTGDYEQYF TGTGCCAGCAGTTTCTTCGGGACAGGGGACTACGAGCAGTACTTC TRBV28 NA TRBD1 TRBJ2-7
CASSPGTNTGELFF TGTGCCAGCTCACCCGGGACGAACACCGGGGAGCTGTTTTTT TRBV18 NA NA TRBJ2-2
CASSPDLAGVQEQFF TGTGCCAGCTCACCAGACCTAGCGGGAGTACAGGAGCAGTTCTTC TRBV18 NA TRBD2 TRBJ2-1
CANKRLNTEAFF TGTGCCAACAAACGCCTGAACACTGAAGCTTTCTTT TRBV6-5 medium-sized NA TRBJ1-1
CASSLGQGPYNEQFF TGTGCCAGCAGCTTGGGACAGGGTCCTTACAATGAGCAGTTCTTC TRBV11-3 few TRBD1 TRBJ2-1
CASSFRDTAYEQYF TGTGCCAGCAGCTTTCGGGACACAGCCTACGAGCAGTACTTC TRBV7-2 NA NA TRBJ2-7
CASSFSDYGYTF TGTGCCAGCAGCTTCTCTGACTATGGCTACACCTTC TRBV7-2 NA NA TRBJ1-2
CAISGVDSYEQYF TGTGCCATCAGCGGGGTAGACTCATACGAGCAGTACTTC TRBV10-3 once NA TRBJ2-7
CASSLWRGTNEQFF TGTGCCAGCAGTTTATGGCGGGGTACGAATGAGCAGTTCTTC TRBV27 NA NA TRBJ2-1
CASSLSRNYGYTF TGTGCCAGTAGCCTGAGCCGGAACTATGGCTACACCTTC TRBV19 once NA TRBJ1-2
CASTASGPPYNEQFF TGTGCCAGTACGGCTAGCGGGCCGCCTTACAATGAGCAGTTCTTC TRBV19 NA TRBD2 TRBJ2-1
CASSPGTAYGGSNQPQHF TGTGCCAGCAGTCCCGGGACAGCCTACGGGGGCAGCAATCAGCCCCAGCATTTT TRBV28 NA TRBD1 TRBJ1-5
CASRERQGIYEQYF TGTGCCAGCAGGGAACGACAGGGAATCTACGAGCAGTACTTC TRBV27 NA TRBD1 TRBJ2-7
CASSTGAKQPQHF TGTGCCAGCAGTACAGGGGCGAAGCAGCCCCAGCATTTT TRBV12-3/TRBV12-4 NA TRBD1 TRBJ1-5
CASSQVDNEQFF TGCGCCAGCAGCCAGGTAGACAATGAGCAGTTCTTC TRBV4-1 NA NA TRBJ2-1
CASSLRGTGPAFTGELFF TGTGCCAGCAGCTTACGGGGGACAGGGCCGGCGTTCACCGGGGAGCTGTTTTTT TRBV11-2 NA TRBD1 TRBJ2-2
CASSPQLALSSYEQYF TGTGCCAGCAGTCCCCAACTAGCGCTAAGCTCCTACGAGCAGTACTTC TRBV27 NA TRBD2 TRBJ2-7
CASSIGSGGSSNQPQHF TGTGCCAGTAGTATAGGGTCAGGGGGATCGAGCAATCAGCCCCAGCATTTT TRBV19 NA TRBD1 TRBJ1-5
CASSFHGIVYGYTF TGTGCCAGCAGTTTCCACGGGATCGTGTATGGCTACACCTTC TRBV28 NA NA TRBJ1-2
CASSIGRDRPYEQYF TGTGCCAGTAGTATTGGTAGGGACAGGCCCTACGAGCAGTACTTC TRBV19 few TRBD1 TRBJ2-7
CSVRQGVNQPQHF TGCAGCGTACGACAGGGGGTCAATCAGCCCCAGCATTTT TRBV29-1 NA TRBD1 TRBJ1-5
CASRSRDRGGEAFF TGTGCCAGTAGGAGCCGGGACAGGGGCGGTGAAGCTTTCTTT TRBV19 NA TRBD1 TRBJ1-1
CASSRSGTGGNTIYF TGTGCCAGCAGCCGCTCTGGGACAGGGGGAAACACCATATATTTT TRBV28 NA TRBD1 TRBJ1-3